This T cell receptor beta chain was sequenced for a study of T and B cells in COVID-19 patients. Study-wide background: Blood was sampled from COVID-19 patients who were either actively infected or recovered. Most recovered patients had mild to moderate COVID-19 treated as outpatients. Study-wide points: Clonality of TRB repertoires was high in active COVID-19; recovery brought above-healthy diversity and richness. Sorted SARS-CoV-2-responsive or tetramer+ T cells and CD4+, regulatory and CD8+ subsets were not yet sequenced.

TRB rearrangements were amplified by multiplex PCR with BIOMED2 TRB-A/B primers. TCRdb re-called the multiplex PCR reads with MiXCR, one entry per CDR3 protein. The profile covers around 15,000 distinct CDR3 sequences, with roughly 28% appearing a single time and around 4.8% taken by the ten largest. This CDR3 is built from 17 residues. Germline lookup yields CDR1 ENHRY and CDR2 SYGVKD. V shed 11 bases, J shed 4 bases, and the junction held 13 bases outside the gene matches. With regard to this clonotype: Its target is not known.

TRB was amplified from about 250-500 ng of blood genomic DNA. The TCR sequence derives from a human donor who had recovered from COVID-19. The specimen sequenced was blood. The chain couples TRBV10-3 to TRBJ2-3; TRBD2 matches at 15 bases. The CDR3 DNA sequence: TGTGCCGCGGCCGGGACTAGCGGGGGGCAGGGTTCAGATACGCAGTATTTT. Its protein is CAAAGTSGGQGSDTQYF.